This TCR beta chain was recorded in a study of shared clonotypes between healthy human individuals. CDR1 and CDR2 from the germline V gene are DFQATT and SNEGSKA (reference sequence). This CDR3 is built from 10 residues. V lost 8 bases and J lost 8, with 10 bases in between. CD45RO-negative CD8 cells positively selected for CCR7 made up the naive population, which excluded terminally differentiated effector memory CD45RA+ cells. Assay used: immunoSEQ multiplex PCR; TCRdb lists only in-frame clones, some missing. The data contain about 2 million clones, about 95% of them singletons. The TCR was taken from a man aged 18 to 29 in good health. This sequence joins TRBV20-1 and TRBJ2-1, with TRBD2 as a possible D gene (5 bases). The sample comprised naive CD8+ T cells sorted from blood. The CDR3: CSSVGDEQFF. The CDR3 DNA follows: TGCAGTTCCGTCGGGGATGAGCAGTTCTTC.